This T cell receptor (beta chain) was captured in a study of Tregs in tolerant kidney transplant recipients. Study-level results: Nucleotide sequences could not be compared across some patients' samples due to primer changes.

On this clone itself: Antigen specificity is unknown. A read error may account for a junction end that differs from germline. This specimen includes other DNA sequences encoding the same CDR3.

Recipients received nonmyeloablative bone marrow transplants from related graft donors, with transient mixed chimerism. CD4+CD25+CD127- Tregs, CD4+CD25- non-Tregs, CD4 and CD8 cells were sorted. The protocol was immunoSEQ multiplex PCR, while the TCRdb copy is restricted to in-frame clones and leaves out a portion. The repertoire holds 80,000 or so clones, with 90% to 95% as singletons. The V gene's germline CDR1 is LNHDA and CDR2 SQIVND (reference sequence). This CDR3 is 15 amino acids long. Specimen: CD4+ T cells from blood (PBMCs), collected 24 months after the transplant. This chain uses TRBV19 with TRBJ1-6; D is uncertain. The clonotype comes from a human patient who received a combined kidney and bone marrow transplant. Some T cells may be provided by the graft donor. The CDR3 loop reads CASSIAAVFNSPLHF. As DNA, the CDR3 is TGTGCCAGTAGTATAGCGGCGGTTTTTAATTCCCCCCTCCACTTT.